This TCR beta chain originates from a study of OX40 agonist ivuxolimab in advanced cancers. Turning to the study itself: Ivuxolimab was administered intravenously to patients at 0.01 to 10 mg/kg every 2 weeks.

TCRdb keeps only in-frame clones here, not all; method: immunoSEQ multiplex PCR. The sample lists over 35,000 clones, 65% to 85% occurring once. Looked up from germline, CDR1 is SGHRS and CDR2 is YFSETQ. V lost 2 bases and J lost 7; bases outside the gene matches: 10. CDR3 size: 15 residues. Study results and caveats: Low normalized T-cell clonal expansion also characterized some of the nonresponders.

Patients were ineligible given autoimmune disease history or systemic immunosuppression. Baseline was the first blood sampling point, followed by cycle 4 day 1 and cycle 7 day 1. On this clone: What it recognizes is unknown.

This sequence joins TRBV5-1 and TRBJ2-7, with 9 bases identical to TRBD1. The sequencing here drew on CD4+ or CD8+ T cells sorted from blood, taken in a trial of the OX40 agonist ivuxolimab. The TCR was taken from an adult with an advanced solid tumor such as melanoma, head and neck, liver or kidney cancer. In DNA form, the CDR3 reads TGCGCCAGCAGCTTAACGGGAACAGGGGGCAAGGAGCAGTACTTC. Its translation is CASSLTGTGGKEQYF. Full variable domain (remainder filled in from reference TRBV5-1 and TRBJ2-7): KAGVTQTPRYLIKTRGQQVTLSCSPISGHRSVSWYQQTPGQGLQFLFEYFSETQRNKGNFPGRFSGRQFSNSRSEMNVSTLELGDSALYLCASSLTGTGGKEQYFGPGTRLTVT.